Listed here are 31 T cell receptor beta chains from one sample, sequenced in a study of blood T cell repertoires in COVID-19. The method was immunoSEQ multiplex PCR; TCRdb's version includes in-frame clones alone and lacks a portion of them. The repertoire holds some 220,000 clones, with approximately 92% as singletons. The specimen was PBMCs or T cells enriched from blood (not recorded which). The receptors shown here come from a woman aged 18-29 years in a cohort exposed to, infected with or recovered from COVID-19 (not recorded which).

The chain joins TRBV3-1 (or the pseudogene TRBV3-2) to TRBJ1-1; the D gene is possibly TRBD1 (5 bases). Trimming shortened V by 1 base and J by 3 bases, and 15 bases separated the two germline ends. Germline V gene sequence: CDR1 LGHDT, CDR2 YNNKEL (reference sequence). This CDR3 has 16 residues. The CDR3 loop is CASSQVGRDFDTEAFF. The DNA of the CDR3 is TGTGCCAGCAGCCAAGTAGGGAGGGACTTTGACACTGAAGCTTTCTTT.

V and J are TRBV19 and TRBJ2-2; 8 nucleotides agree with TRBD1. Germline V gene lookup returns CDR1 LNHDA and CDR2 SQIVND (reference sequence). V was pared by 1 base and J by 7 bases, with 5 bases of the junction left unmatched. This CDR3 has 15 residues. The CDR3 is CASSIGQGAHGELFF. CDR3 coding DNA: TGTGCCAGTAGTATAGGCCAGGGGGCCCACGGGGAGCTGTTTTTT.

The genes are TRBV10-3 and TRBJ2-1; the D gene is possibly TRBD1 (6 bases). The V gene's germline CDR1 is ENHRY and CDR2 SYGVKD. CDR3 length equals 17 residues. V was trimmed by 4 bases and J by 0 bases, leaving 16 bases between them. Written as DNA, the CDR3 is TGTGCCATCAGTGGAACGAGGGGACATAGCTCCTACAATGAGCAGTTCTTC. Its translation is CAISGTRGHSSYNEQFF.

This chain connects TRBV9 to TRBJ2-5; D might be TRBD2 (5 bases). With 5 bases removed from V and 0 bases from J, the gap between germline ends came to 14 bases. The CDR3 has 15 residues. The germline CDR1 and CDR2 sequences are SGDLS and YYNGEE. CDR3 bases: TGTGCCAGCAGTTTTAAGGACTGGTACCAAGAGACCCAGTACTTC. Protein sequence: CASSFKDWYQETQYF. The variable domain in full, with the rest retrieved from reference TRBV9 and TRBJ2-5, is DSGVTQTPKHLITATGQRVTLRCSPRSGDLSVYWYQQSLDQGLQFLIQYYNGEERAKGNILERFSAQQFPDLHSELNLSSLELGDSALYFCASSFKDWYQETQYFGPGTRLLVL.

This rearrangement joins TRBV3-1 (or the pseudogene TRBV3-2) to TRBJ1-1; no clear D. The CDR3 has 13 amino acids. V was trimmed by 4 bases and J by 5 bases, leaving 11 bases between them. CDR1 and CDR2 (germline): LGHDT, YNNKEL (reference sequence). The CDR3 DNA reads as TGTGCCAGCAGCCTAGAAGGGAGGACTGAAGCTTTCTTT. Translated: CASSLEGRTEAFF.

The chain is built from TRBV3-1 (or the pseudogene TRBV3-2) and TRBJ1-4, with 10 bases fitting TRBD1. The junction had 0 bases not matched to a gene; V was cut back by 0 bases and J by 5 bases. The CDR3 is 15 residues long. The V gene's germline CDR1 is LGHDT and CDR2 YNNKEL (reference sequence). In DNA form, the CDR3 reads TGTGCCAGCAGCCAAGAGGGACAGGGGAATGAAAAACTGTTTTTT. Amino acid sequence: CASSQEGQGNEKLFF.

This clone has only one observation. V is TRBV15 and J is TRBJ1-3, with D perhaps TRBD1 (5 bases). Germline V gene lookup returns CDR1 LNHNV and CDR2 YYDKDF (reference sequence). CDR3 size: 16 residues. Between the trimmed V and J ends, which lost 0 bases and 3 bases, there was a span of 12 bases. CDR3 coding DNA: TGTGCCACCAGCAGAGATCTCCAGGGAAATGGAAACACCATATATTTT. Translating gives CATSRDLQGNGNTIYF.

The chain combines TRBV29-1 with TRBJ1-5; D gene ambiguous. Germline V CDR1 and CDR2: SQVTM, ANQGSEA. V lost 8 bases, J lost 8 bases, and 16 bases lay in between. CDR3 length equals 12 residues. CDR3 loop: CSYREDSEPQHF. CDR3 bases: TGCAGCTACCGCGAGGATTCAGAGCCCCAGCATTTT. Looking up the rest from reference TRBV29-1 and TRBJ1-5 gives the full variable domain: SAVISQKPSRDICQRGTSLTIQCQVDSQVTMMFWYRQQPGQSLTLIATANQGSEATYESGFVIDKFPISRPNLTFSTLTVSNMSPEDSSIYLCSYREDSEPQHFGDGTRLSIL.

This clone was observed once. The chain recombines TRBV5-1 with TRBJ2-3, with 9 bases aligning to TRBD2. The CDR3 has 14 amino acids. From germline, CDR1 is SGHRS and CDR2 YFSETQ. J was trimmed by 6 bases and V by 4 bases; bases with no gene match: 6. CDR3 bases: TGCGCCAGCAGCCCGCGGGGGGGCGGGGATACGCAGTATTTT. Protein product: CASSPRGGGDTQYF. Combining the CDR3 with reference TRBV5-1 and TRBJ2-3 gives the whole variable domain KAGVTQTPRYLIKTRGQQVTLSCSPISGHRSVSWYQQTPGQGLQFLFEYFSETQRNKGNFPGRFSGRQFSNSRSEMNVSTLELGDSALYLCASSPRGGGDTQYFGPGTRLTVL.

The chain recombines TRBV30 with TRBJ1-5, with TRBD1 identical over 7 bases. The junction had 4 bases not matched to a gene; V was cut back by 3 bases and J by 2 bases. Per the germline V gene, CDR1 is GTSNPN and CDR2 is SVGIG (reference sequence). The CDR3 covers 14 residues. The CDR3 sequence is CAWSTTGGNQPQHF. CDR3 DNA sequence: TGTGCCTGGAGCACTACAGGGGGCAATCAGCCCCAGCATTTT.

This clone came up a few times. This chain links TRBV2 with TRBJ1-2; a weak D match, TRBD1 (5 bases). The CDR3 totals 14 residues. The germline V and J ends were trimmed by 3 bases and 3 bases, with 11 bases remaining between them. Germline values: CDR1 SNHLY, CDR2 FYNNEI. The CDR3 region has the DNA TGTGCCAGCAGTGATATTATGACAGACTATGGCTACACCTTC. Its translation is CASSDIMTDYGYTF. Full variable domain (missing parts from reference TRBV2 and TRBJ1-2): EPEVTQTPSHQVTQMGQEVILRCVPISNHLYFYWYRQILGQKVEFLVSFYNNEISEKSEIFDDQFSVERPDGSNFTLKIRSTKLEDSAMYFCASSDIMTDYGYTFGSGTRLTVV.

The chain links TRBV24-1 to TRBJ2-2; D might be TRBD2 (5 bases). There are 17 residues in the CDR3. Trimming removed 6 bases from V and 0 bases from J, with 16 bases in between. The germline gives CDR1 KGHDR, CDR2 SFDVKD. The CDR3 nucleotides read TGTGCCACCAGTCCCGGAGGCGGAGAGACGAACACCGGGGAGCTGTTTTTT. Amino acids: CATSPGGGETNTGELFF.

J is TRBJ2-5 and V is TRBV29-1, with unresolved D. Germline V gives CDR1 SQVTM, CDR2 ANQGSEA. Trimming left V 4 bases short and J 2 bases short, with 11 bases between. The CDR3 totals 13 residues. The CDR3 protein is CSVAQNAQETQYF. The CDR3 DNA sequence: TGCAGCGTTGCCCAGAATGCACAAGAGACCCAGTACTTC.

The table lists this clone with a count of one. J is TRBJ2-7 and V is TRBV6-5; 9 positions match TRBD1. This CDR3 spans 15 amino acids. Germline values: CDR1 MNHEY, CDR2 SVGAGI. The ends lost 8 bases at V and 3 bases at J; junction bases unmatched: 11. The CDR3 DNA reads as TGTGCCAGCCGTCAATCGGGACAGGGTCGCTACGAGCAGTACTTC. It is translated as CASRQSGQGRYEQYF.

The chain couples TRBV5-4 to TRBJ2-3; 7 nucleotides line up with TRBD2. J lost 2 bases, V lost 5 bases, and 8 bases had no gene match. The CDR3 contains 15 residues. Germline V lookup: CDR1 SGHNT, CDR2 YYREEE (reference sequence). CDR3 sequence (DNA): TGTGCCAGCAGACTCTGGGGGGGAACCACAGATACGCAGTATTTT. This translates into CASRLWGGTTDTQYF.

This clone has just one count. Other DNA sequences within the sample encode an identical CDR3. V gene TRBV18 combines with J gene TRBJ1-2; 8 bases match TRBD1. Losses at the gene ends were 3 bases for V and 2 bases for J; bases not matched to a gene: 2. Looked up from germline, CDR1 is KGHSH and CDR2 is LQKENI. This CDR3 comprises 14 residues. CDR3 DNA: TGTGCCAGCTCACCCGACAGGGGAAACTATGGCTACACCTTC. It codes for CASSPDRGNYGYTF.

The V call is TRBV18, the J call TRBJ1-2; 9 bases are a match to TRBD1. The CDR3 loop spans 18 amino acids. From germline, CDR1 is KGHSH and CDR2 LQKENI. V trimming: 2 bases; J trimming: 2 bases; junction bases outside the gene matches: 12. Written as DNA, the CDR3 is TGTGCCAGCTCACCATACGGGACAGGGCTATTCCCCAACTATGGCTACACCTTC. It translates to CASSPYGTGLFPNYGYTF.

The CDR3 DNA reads as TGTGCCAGCAGCCCCCCAGCGGGGGGCCCTTACAATGAGCAGTTCTTC. It codes for CASSPPAGGPYNEQFF. The chain uses TRBV7-2 and TRBJ2-1, with TRBD2 identical over 9 bases. The CDR3 extends over 16 amino acids. After removal of 5 bases from V and 4 bases from J, the junction contained 9 bases not matched to a gene. The germline gives CDR1 SGHTA, CDR2 FQGNSA.

J is TRBJ2-7 and V is TRBV29-1; 10 nucleotides match TRBD1. Germline trimming cut 7 bases from V and 6 bases from J; bases unmatched to any gene: 3. The length of the CDR3 is 11 residues. The germline gives CDR1 SQVTM, CDR2 ANQGSEA. The DNA for the CDR3 is TGCAGCGCCGGACAGGGGGTCGAGCAGTACTTC. It encodes CSAGQGVEQYF.

The J gene is TRBJ2-2, the V gene TRBV19, with D possibly being TRBD2 (5 bases). Germline CDR1 and CDR2: LNHDA and SQIVND (reference sequence). CDR3 size: 10 residues. DNA for the CDR3: TGTGCTACGGGGTTCGGGGAGCTGTTTTTT. Protein product: CATGFGELFF.

Concerning this clone itself: Its ends do not fully match the called genes, so a read error is possible. The chain carries TRBV3-1 (or the pseudogene TRBV3-2) and TRBJ1-1; a possible D gene is TRBD1 (6 bases). Germline V gene sequence: CDR1 LGHDT, CDR2 YNNKEL (reference sequence). There are 13 residues in the CDR3. CDR3 loop: CASSPRDNHPPGF. The DNA of the CDR3 is TGTGCCAGCAGCCCCAGGGACAACCACCCACCCGGCTTT.

This chain links TRBV9 with TRBJ2-7, with TRBD1 matching over 8 bases. V shed 2 bases and J 0 bases; nucleotides not matched to a gene: 4. This CDR3 is 15 amino acids long. The V gene's germline CDR1 is SGDLS and CDR2 YYNGEE. CDR3 sequence (DNA): TGTGCCAGCAGCGTCCGACAGGGGATCTCCTACGAGCAGTACTTC. Translated, it gives CASSVRQGISYEQYF.

V gene TRBV4-1 combines with J gene TRBJ1-6; 9 nucleotides match TRBD1. CDR1 is MGHRA and CDR2 is YSYEKL in the germline V gene. The CDR3 runs 17 residues. The trim removed 0 bases at V and 9 bases at J, leaving 9 bases unmatched. The CDR3 here is CASSQDQRDRVFSPLHF. In DNA, the CDR3 is TGCGCCAGCAGCCAAGATCAACGGGACAGGGTATTTTCACCCCTCCACTTT.

The chain has TRBV6-5 and TRBJ1-1; D gene unclear. V was cut by 0 bases and J by 4 bases, with 15 bases left in between. The CDR3 spans 16 residues. Germline assignment: CDR1 MNHEY and CDR2 SVGAGI. CDR3 sequence: CASSYSSIQEGTEAFF. As DNA, the CDR3 is TGTGCCAGCAGTTACTCGTCTATTCAGGAAGGCACTGAAGCTTTCTTT.

The chain uses TRBV18 and TRBJ2-7; the D gene is possibly TRBD2 (6 bases). Germline V gene lookup returns CDR1 KGHSH and CDR2 LQKENI. This CDR3 spans 15 amino acids. Trimming cost V 0 bases and J 4 bases, with 13 bases left between them. The CDR3 spells CASSPPQRVGYEQYF. In DNA form, the CDR3 reads TGTGCCAGCTCACCACCCCAGCGGGTAGGGTACGAGCAGTACTTC.

This clone was picked up a small number of times. This chain uses TRBV27 with TRBJ1-6, with D unclear. Germline CDR1 is MNHEY and CDR2 is SMNVEV (reference sequence). The V and J ends lost 6 bases and 6 bases respectively, with 9 bases between them. The CDR3 sequence is 13 residues long. DNA of the CDR3: TGTGCCAGCAGCGATCAGATTAATTCACCCCTCCACTTT. Translating it yields CASSDQINSPLHF.

The rearrangement uses TRBV24-1 and TRBJ1-3; 8 nucleotides align to TRBD1. With 2 bases clipped from V and 4 bases from J, the junction kept 3 bases outside the gene matches. This CDR3 has 15 amino acids. From germline, CDR1 is KGHDR and CDR2 SFDVKD. CDR3 sequence (DNA): TGTGCCACCAGTGATTCCAGGGGGCCCGGAAACACCATATATTTT. Translation gives CATSDSRGPGNTIYF.

The chain is built from TRBV6-5 and TRBJ1-3; D unresolved. Germline lookup yields CDR1 MNHEY and CDR2 SVGAGI. This CDR3 region has 15 residues. V was shortened by 5 bases and J by 7 bases, with 18 bases between the two germline ends. The CDR3 DNA follows: TGTGCCAGCAGTCCGCGGAGGGAGGTAGGGAACACCATATATTTT. This codes for CASSPRREVGNTIYF.

The chain carries TRBV24-1 and TRBJ1-5; TRBD1 aligns across 7 bases. V was pared by 3 bases and J by 2 bases, with 0 bases of the junction left unmatched. Germline CDR1 reads KGHDR; CDR2 reads SFDVKD. The CDR3 runs to 14 residues. The CDR3 reads CATSDDRGNQPQHF. CDR3 DNA: TGTGCCACCAGTGATGACAGGGGCAATCAGCCCCAGCATTTT.

J is TRBJ2-2 and V is TRBV24-1, with 8 bases identical to TRBD1. The CDR3 runs to 15 residues. With V trimmed by 7 bases and J by 1 base, 4 bases remained unmatched. Germline loops: CDR1 KGHDR, CDR2 SFDVKD. CDR3 residues: CATSGGQENTGELFF. The CDR3 DNA reads TGTGCCACCAGCGGGGGACAGGAGAACACCGGGGAGCTGTTTTTT.

The chain recombines TRBV2 with TRBJ2-1; D is unclear. CDR1 is SNHLY, CDR2 FYNNEI, per germline. This CDR3 spans 13 amino acids. Trimming shortened V by 4 bases and J by 3 bases, and 7 bases separated the two germline ends. CDR3 sequence reads: CASSAIVYNEQFF. The CDR3 DNA sequence: TGTGCCAGCAGTGCAATTGTCTACAATGAGCAGTTCTTC.